The rows below give T cell receptor beta chains drawn from one sample of a study of response to subunit inactivated influenza vaccine. MiXCR was run by TCRdb on the RT-PCR reads, yielding one entry per CDR3 protein. The sample has approximately 520,000 distinct CDR3 sequences, about 25% seen once. Sequences were derived from CD4+ T cells sorted from PBMCs, sampled around 5 days after vaccination. Every receptor here comes from a man aged 50 or older who received an inactivated influenza vaccine. Each CDR3 is given with its conserved first and last residue. D genes are given only for firm matches. Only part of the rows carry a size: once, few, many, or a class if the clone is expanded.

V	D	size	J	length	DNA	CDR3
TRBV5-1	-	-	TRBJ2-2	15	TGCGCCAGCAGCTTGGGGGACACGAACACCGGGGAGCTGTTTTTT	CASSLGDTNTGELFF
TRBV5-1	TRBD1	-	TRBJ2-3	17	TGCGCCAGCAGTTCTATATACCGGGACAGGGGTATGGATACGCAGTATTTT	CASSSIYRDRGMDTQYF
TRBV25-1	TRBD1	-	TRBJ1-1	13	TGTGCCAGCATGGGACAGGGCAACACTGAAGCTTTCTTT	CASMGQGNTEAFF
TRBV28	-	-	TRBJ2-5	12	TGTGCCAGCAGACCGCAGGGGGAGACCCAGTACTTC	CASRPQGETQYF
TRBV29-1	-	few	TRBJ2-1	16	TGCAGCGTTGGGAAGTGGGGGGAATGGGAGGACAATGAGCAGTTCTTC	CSVGKWGEWEDNEQFF
TRBV24-1	-	few	TRBJ2-3	17	TGTGCCACCAGTGACCCATATGACCCCTCGGGAAGGGATACGCAGTATTTT	CATSDPYDPSGRDTQYF
TRBV12-3/TRBV12-4	TRBD2	few	TRBJ2-6	17	TGTGCCAGCAGTTTAGCGCCGGGGACTACTGGGGCCAACGTCCTGACTTTC	CASSLAPGTTGANVLTF
TRBV6-1	TRBD2	-	TRBJ2-7	15	TGTGCCAGCACCAACAGCGGGATGAGCTCCTACGAGCAGTACTTC	CASTNSGMSSYEQYF
TRBV6-5	-	few	TRBJ2-2	17	TGTGCCAGCAGTTACTCCGGCGGCGGGATGCACACCGGGGAGCTGTTTTTT	CASSYSGGGMHTGELFF
TRBV21-1	-	-	TRBJ2-5	16	TGTGCCAGCAGCAAAGTGGGGCGGACAGGGAAAGAGACCCAGTACTTC	CASSKVGRTGKETQYF
TRBV12-3/TRBV12-4	-	few	TRBJ2-1	13	TGTGCCAGCAGTTTCCCCCATCACAATGAGCAGTTCTTC	CASSFPHHNEQFF
TRBV20-1	TRBD1	-	TRBJ1-2	15	TGCAGTGCGAGGAAACCGGGACAGGGAATCTATGGCTACACCTTC	CSARKPGQGIYGYTF
TRBV27	-	-	TRBJ2-5	15	TGTGCCAGCAGTCCTCCCGGACTACCAAAAGAGACCCAGTACTTC	CASSPPGLPKETQYF
TRBV10-3	TRBD1	-	TRBJ2-3	14	TGTGCCATCAGCCCGGGACAGGGGACAGATACGCAGTATTTT	CAISPGQGTDTQYF
TRBV2	TRBD1	few	TRBJ1-2	14	TGTGCCAGCAGGCTGCAGGGGGCCAACTATGGCTACACCTTC	CASRLQGANYGYTF
TRBV24-1	-	few	TRBJ1-5	16	TGTGCCACCAGTGATGCCGGGCCCCAGGGGAGTCAGCCCCAGCATTTT	CATSDAGPQGSQPQHF
TRBV14	-	few	TRBJ2-1	13	TGTGCCAGCAGCCAAGGGCGGATAGATGAGCAGTTCTTC	CASSQGRIDEQFF
TRBV20-1	-	few	TRBJ2-7	16	TGCAGTGCTAGAGATCGGGCGGCGTCGAATTCTTACGAGCAGTACTTC	CSARDRAASNSYEQYF
TRBV9	-	-	TRBJ2-3	13	TGTGCCAGCAGCGTAGCGGCCACAGATACGCAGTATTTT	CASSVAATDTQYF
TRBV20-1	-	few	TRBJ1-5	14	TGCAGTGCTGAGGTCGGGGGGAGCAATCAGCCCCAGCATTTT	CSAEVGGSNQPQHF
TRBV20-1	TRBD1	-	TRBJ2-7	13	TGCAGTGCCGGAAGGACAGGGACCCCCCAGCAGTACTTC	CSAGRTGTPQQYF
TRBV6-5	-	-	TRBJ2-1	15	-	CASSSSGLAGNEQFF
TRBV14	TRBD1	-	TRBJ2-1	16	TGTGCCAGCAGCCCCGTTGATGGGACAGGGTATTATGAGCAGTTCTTC	CASSPVDGTGYYEQFF
TRBV19	-	-	TRBJ1-6	15	TGTGCCAGTAGTATAAGGACAGCCGATAATTCACCCCTCCACTTT	CASSIRTADNSPLHF
TRBV6-1	-	few	TRBJ2-6	15	TGTGCCAGCAGAAGCAGGGAAGCTGGGGCCAACGTCCTGACTTTC	CASRSREAGANVLTF
TRBV10-3	-	once	TRBJ1-6	15	TGTGCCATCAGTGAGTCGTTGGGGGCTAATTCACCCCTCCACTTT	CAISESLGANSPLHF
TRBV7-7	-	-	TRBJ2-3	13	TGTGCCAGCAGCTCCACTAGCACGGGGACGCAGTATTTT	CASSSTSTGTQYF
TRBV3-1	-	few	TRBJ2-1	13	TGTGCCAGCAGCCATAGGACTCCCAATGAGCAGTTCTTC	CASSHRTPNEQFF
TRBV28	-	-	TRBJ1-3	15	TGTGCCAGCATTCCCAGTCAGGGCTCTGGAAACACCATATATTTT	CASIPSQGSGNTIYF
TRBV6-1	-	few	TRBJ1-1	12	TGTGCCAGCAGTGAAGTGGCAGGGAAACCTTTCTTT	CASSEVAGKPFF
TRBV5-1	-	-	TRBJ2-7	14	TGCGCCAGCAGCTTGGGTCCGAAGGTCCCCGAGCAGTACTTC	CASSLGPKVPEQYF
TRBV6-2/TRBV6-3	TRBD2	-	TRBJ2-2	21	TGTGCCAGCAGCCCCTTTCGACTAGCGGGGGAAACCCTCGCGAACACCGGGGAGCTGTTTTTT	CASSPFRLAGETLANTGELFF
TRBV5-1	-	-	TRBJ1-5	13	TGCGCCAGCAGCATAGACAGCAATCAGCCCCAGCATTTT	CASSIDSNQPQHF
TRBV20-1	TRBD1	-	TRBJ2-1	16	TGCAGTGCTGGGGGGTTGGGACAGGGGGCTTTTAATGAGCAGTTCTTC	CSAGGLGQGAFNEQFF
TRBV12-3/TRBV12-4	TRBD2	few	TRBJ2-1	15	TGTGCCAGCAGTTCCCTAGCGGGAGTTCACAATGAGCAGTTCTTC	CASSSLAGVHNEQFF
TRBV7-9	TRBD2	-	TRBJ2-7	15	TGTGCCAGCAGCTTAGCTGGAGCGGGAACCTACGAGCAGTACTTC	CASSLAGAGTYEQYF
TRBV5-5	-	-	TRBJ2-5	14	TGTGCCAGCAGCTTGCAGGGACCCCCCGAGACCCAGTACTTC	CASSLQGPPETQYF
TRBV24-1	TRBD1	few	TRBJ2-3	16	TGTGCCACCAGTGACCCCGGGACAGGGGAACGAGATACGCAGTATTTT	CATSDPGTGERDTQYF
TRBV20-1	-	-	TRBJ2-1	15	TGCAGTGCTCCAAGGGGCTCCAGCTCCTACAATGAGCAGTTCTTC	CSAPRGSSSYNEQFF
TRBV6-2/TRBV6-3	-	-	TRBJ2-7	13	TGTGCCAGCAGTGACAGACCCTCCTACGAGCAGTACTTC	CASSDRPSYEQYF
TRBV7-2	-	-	TRBJ2-6	15	TGTGCCAGCAGCCGCGACAGCTCTGGGGCCAACGTCCTGACTTTC	CASSRDSSGANVLTF
TRBV14	TRBD1	-	TRBJ1-2	16	TGTGCCAGCAGTCTTCGGACAGGATTAGCTAACTATGGCTACACCTTC	CASSLRTGLANYGYTF
TRBV14	-	-	TRBJ2-5	13	TGTGCCAGCAGCCAAGATTTGTGGGTGACCCAGTACTTC	CASSQDLWVTQYF
TRBV4-2	-	few	TRBJ2-5	15	TGTGCCAGCAGCCAAGATCCCACAGAGCAAGAGACCCAGTACTTC	CASSQDPTEQETQYF
TRBV12-3/TRBV12-4	TRBD2	few	TRBJ2-5	16	TGTGCCAGCAGTCCTACGACTAGCGGGAGTCGGGAGACCCAGTACTTC	CASSPTTSGSRETQYF